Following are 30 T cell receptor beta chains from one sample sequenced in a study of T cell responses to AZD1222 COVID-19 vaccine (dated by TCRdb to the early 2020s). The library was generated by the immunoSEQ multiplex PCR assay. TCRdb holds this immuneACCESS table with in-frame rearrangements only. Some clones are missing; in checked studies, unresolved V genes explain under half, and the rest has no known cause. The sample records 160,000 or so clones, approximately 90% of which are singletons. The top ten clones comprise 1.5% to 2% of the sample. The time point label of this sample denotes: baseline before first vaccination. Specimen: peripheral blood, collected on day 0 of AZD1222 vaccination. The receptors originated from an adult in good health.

CDR3 sequence: CASSLAVRTSTDTQYF. DNA for the CDR3: TGTGCCAGCAGCTTAGCCGTCAGGACTAGCACAGATACGCAGTATTTT. This chain connects TRBV7-9 to TRBJ2-3; D perhaps matches TRBD2 (5 bases). This CDR3 has 16 residues. The ends were cut back, 0 bases at V and 0 bases at J, with 10 bases in the middle. The germline CDR1 and CDR2 sequences are SEHNR and FQNEAQ (reference sequence).

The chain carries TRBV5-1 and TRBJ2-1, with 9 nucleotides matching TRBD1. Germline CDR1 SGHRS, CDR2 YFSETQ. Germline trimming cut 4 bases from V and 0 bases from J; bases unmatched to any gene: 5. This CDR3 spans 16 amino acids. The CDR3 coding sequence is TGCGCCAGCAGCCTTACAGGGGGCAGCTCCTACAATGAGCAGTTCTTC. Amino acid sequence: CASSLTGGSSYNEQFF.

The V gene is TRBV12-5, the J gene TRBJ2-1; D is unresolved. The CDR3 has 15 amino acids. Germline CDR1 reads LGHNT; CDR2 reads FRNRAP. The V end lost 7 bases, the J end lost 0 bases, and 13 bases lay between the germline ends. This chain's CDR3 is CASADSGGSYNEQFF. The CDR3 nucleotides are TGTGCTAGTGCCGACTCGGGCGGCTCCTACAATGAGCAGTTCTTC.

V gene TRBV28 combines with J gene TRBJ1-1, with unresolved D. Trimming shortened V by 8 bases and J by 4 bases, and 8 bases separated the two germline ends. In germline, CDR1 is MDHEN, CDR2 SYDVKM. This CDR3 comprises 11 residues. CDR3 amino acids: CASRFGTEAFF. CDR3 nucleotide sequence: TGTGCCAGCCGGTTCGGCACTGAAGCTTTCTTT.

The DNA of the CDR3 is TGCAGTGCTAGTCGACCAAACAATGAGCAGTTCTTC. This encodes CSASRPNNEQFF. The gene calls are TRBV20-1 and TRBJ2-1; D unresolved. The CDR3 has 12 amino acids. With 3 bases removed from V and 5 bases from J, the gap between germline ends came to 8 bases. In germline, CDR1 is DFQATT, CDR2 SNEGSKA (reference sequence).

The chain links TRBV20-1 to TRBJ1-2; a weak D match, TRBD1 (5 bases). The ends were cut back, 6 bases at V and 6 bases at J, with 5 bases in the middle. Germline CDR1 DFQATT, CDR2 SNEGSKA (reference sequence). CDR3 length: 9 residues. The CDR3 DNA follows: TGCAGTGCAGGGGATGGCTACACCTTC. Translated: CSAGDGYTF.

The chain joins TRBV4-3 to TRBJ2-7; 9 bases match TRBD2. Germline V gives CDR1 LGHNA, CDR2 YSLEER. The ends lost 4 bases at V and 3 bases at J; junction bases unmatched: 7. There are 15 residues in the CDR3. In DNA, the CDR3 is TGCGCCAGCAGCCGAATAGCGGGAGAAAGCTACGAGCAGTACTTC. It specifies CASSRIAGESYEQYF.

The CDR3 DNA sequence: TGTGCCAGCAGCCCCAAAGGGAGTACTGTGGATGAAAAACTGTTTTTT. Residues: CASSPKGSTVDEKLFF. The chain couples TRBV5-8 to TRBJ1-4; no firm D call. This CDR3 is 16 amino acids long. Trimming removed 4 bases at V and 6 bases at J, with 19 bases between. Germline CDR1 is SGHTS and CDR2 is YDEGEE.

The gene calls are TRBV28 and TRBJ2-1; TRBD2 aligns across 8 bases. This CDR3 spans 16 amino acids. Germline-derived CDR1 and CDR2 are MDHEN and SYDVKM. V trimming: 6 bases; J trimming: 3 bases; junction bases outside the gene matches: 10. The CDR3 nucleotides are TGTGCCAGCAGGACCGGAATAGCGGGAATCTACAATGAGCAGTTCTTC. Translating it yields CASRTGIAGIYNEQFF.

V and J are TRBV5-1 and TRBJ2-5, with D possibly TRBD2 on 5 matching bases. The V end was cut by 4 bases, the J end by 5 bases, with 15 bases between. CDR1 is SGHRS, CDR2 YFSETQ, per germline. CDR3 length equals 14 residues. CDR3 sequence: CASSLRDTGETQYF. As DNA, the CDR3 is TGCGCCAGCAGCCTCCGGGATACGGGGGAGACCCAGTACTTC.

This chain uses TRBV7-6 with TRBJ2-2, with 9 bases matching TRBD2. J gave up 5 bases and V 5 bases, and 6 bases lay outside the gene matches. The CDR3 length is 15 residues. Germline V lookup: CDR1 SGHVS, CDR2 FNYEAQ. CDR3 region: CASSPSGLATGELFF. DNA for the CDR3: TGTGCCAGCAGCCCTTCGGGACTAGCAACCGGGGAGCTGTTTTTT. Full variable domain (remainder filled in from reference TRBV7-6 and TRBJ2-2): GAGVSQSPRYKVTKRGQDVALRCDPISGHVSLYWYRQALGQGPEFLTYFNYEAQQDKSGLPNDRFSAERPEGSISTLTIQRTEQRDSAMYRCASSPSGLATGELFFGEGSRLTVL.

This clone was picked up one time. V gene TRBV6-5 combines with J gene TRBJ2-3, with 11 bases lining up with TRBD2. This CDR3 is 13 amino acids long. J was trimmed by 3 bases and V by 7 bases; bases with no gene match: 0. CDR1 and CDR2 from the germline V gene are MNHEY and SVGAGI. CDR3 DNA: TGTGCCAGCACTAGCGGGAGGACAGATACGCAGTATTTT. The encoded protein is CASTSGRTDTQYF.

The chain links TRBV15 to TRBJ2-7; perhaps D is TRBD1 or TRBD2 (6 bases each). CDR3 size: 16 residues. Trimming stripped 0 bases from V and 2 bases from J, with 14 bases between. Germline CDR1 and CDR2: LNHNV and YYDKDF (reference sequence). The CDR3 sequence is CATSRERRRGAYEQYF. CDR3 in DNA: TGTGCCACCAGCAGAGAAAGGCGAAGGGGGGCCTACGAGCAGTACTTC.

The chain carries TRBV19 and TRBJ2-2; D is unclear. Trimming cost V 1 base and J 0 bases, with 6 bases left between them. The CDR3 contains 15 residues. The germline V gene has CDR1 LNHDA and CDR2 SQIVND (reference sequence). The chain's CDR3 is CASSIGLANTGELFF. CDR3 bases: TGTGCCAGTAGTATAGGACTTGCGAACACCGGGGAGCTGTTTTTT. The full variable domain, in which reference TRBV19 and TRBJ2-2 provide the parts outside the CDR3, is DGGITQSPKYLFRKEGQNVTLSCEQNLNHDAMYWYRQDPGQGLRLIYYSQIVNDFQKGDIAEGYSVSREKKESFPLTVTSAQKNPTAFYLCASSIGLANTGELFFGEGSRLTVL.

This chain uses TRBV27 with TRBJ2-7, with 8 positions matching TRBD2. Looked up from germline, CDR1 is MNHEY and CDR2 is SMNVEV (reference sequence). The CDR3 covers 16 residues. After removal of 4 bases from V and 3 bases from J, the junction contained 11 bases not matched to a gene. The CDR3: CASSSRLAGLGYEQYF. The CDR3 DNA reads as TGTGCCAGCAGTTCCCGCTTAGCGGGATTGGGCTACGAGCAGTACTTC.

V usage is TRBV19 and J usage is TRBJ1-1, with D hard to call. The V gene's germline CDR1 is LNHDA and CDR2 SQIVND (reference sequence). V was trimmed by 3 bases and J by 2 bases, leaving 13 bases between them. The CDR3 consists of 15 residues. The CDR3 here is CASSIVQAGNTEAFF. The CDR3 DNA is TGTGCCAGTAGTATTGTCCAGGCCGGCAACACTGAAGCTTTCTTT.

CDR3 amino acids: CATSRDLGGPYEQYF. The CDR3 coding sequence is TGTGCCACCAGCAGAGATCTGGGCGGACCTTACGAGCAGTACTTC. This chain joins TRBV15 and TRBJ2-7; D gene uncertain. With 0 bases removed from V and 4 bases from J, the gap between germline ends came to 13 bases. Germline V gene sequence: CDR1 LNHNV, CDR2 YYDKDF (reference sequence). The CDR3 sequence is 15 residues long.

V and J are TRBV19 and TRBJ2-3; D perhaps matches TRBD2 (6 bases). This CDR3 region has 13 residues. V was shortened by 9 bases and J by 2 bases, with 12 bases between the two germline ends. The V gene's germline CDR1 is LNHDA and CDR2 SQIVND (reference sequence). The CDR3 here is CASRRVDTDTQYF. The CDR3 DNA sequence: TGTGCCAGCCGGAGGGTTGACACAGATACGCAGTATTTT.

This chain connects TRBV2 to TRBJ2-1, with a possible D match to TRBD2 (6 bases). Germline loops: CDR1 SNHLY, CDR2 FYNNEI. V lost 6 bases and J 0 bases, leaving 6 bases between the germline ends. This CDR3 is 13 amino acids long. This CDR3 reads CASRDYSYNEQFF. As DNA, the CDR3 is TGTGCCAGCAGGGACTACTCCTACAATGAGCAGTTCTTC.

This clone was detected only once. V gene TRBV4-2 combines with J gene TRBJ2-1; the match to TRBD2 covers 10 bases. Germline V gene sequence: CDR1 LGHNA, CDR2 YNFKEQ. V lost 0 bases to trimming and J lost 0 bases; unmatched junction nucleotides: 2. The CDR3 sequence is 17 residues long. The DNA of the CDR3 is TGTGCCAGCAGCCAAGACTCTAGCGGGAGCTCCTACAATGAGCAGTTCTTC. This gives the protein CASSQDSSGSSYNEQFF.

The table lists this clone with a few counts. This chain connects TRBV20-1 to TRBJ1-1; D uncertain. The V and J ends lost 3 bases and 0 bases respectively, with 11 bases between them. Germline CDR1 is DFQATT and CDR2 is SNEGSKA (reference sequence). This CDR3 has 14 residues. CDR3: CSASSAEMNTEAFF. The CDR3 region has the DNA TGCAGTGCTAGTTCGGCAGAAATGAACACTGAAGCTTTCTTT.

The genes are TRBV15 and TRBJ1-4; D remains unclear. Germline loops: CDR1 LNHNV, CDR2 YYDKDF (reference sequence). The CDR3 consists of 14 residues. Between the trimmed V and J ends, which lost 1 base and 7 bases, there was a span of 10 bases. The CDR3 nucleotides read TGTGCCACCAGCAGAGGAGCAGGAAGTGAAAAACTGTTTTTT. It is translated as CATSRGAGSEKLFF.

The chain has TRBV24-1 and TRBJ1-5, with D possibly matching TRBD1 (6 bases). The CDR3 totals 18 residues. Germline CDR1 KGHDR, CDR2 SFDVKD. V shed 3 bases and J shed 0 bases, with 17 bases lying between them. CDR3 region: CATSDKHREENSNQPQHF. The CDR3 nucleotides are TGTGCCACCAGTGATAAGCACAGGGAAGAGAATAGCAATCAGCCCCAGCATTTT.

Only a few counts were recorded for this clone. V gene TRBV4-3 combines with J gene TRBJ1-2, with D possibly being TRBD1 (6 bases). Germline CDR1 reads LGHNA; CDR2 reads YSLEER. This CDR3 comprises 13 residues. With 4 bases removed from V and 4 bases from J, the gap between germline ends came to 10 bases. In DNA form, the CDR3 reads TGCGCCAGCAGCCGGGACACCTCCTATGGCTACACCTTC. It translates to CASSRDTSYGYTF.

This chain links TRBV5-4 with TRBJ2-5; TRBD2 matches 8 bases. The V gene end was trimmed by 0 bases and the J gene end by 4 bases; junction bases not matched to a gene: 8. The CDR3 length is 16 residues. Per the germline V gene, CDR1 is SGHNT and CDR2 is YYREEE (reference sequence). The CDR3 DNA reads TGTGCCAGCAGCTTGGCCGGGAGGGCCCGAGGAGAGACCCAGTACTTC. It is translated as CASSLAGRARGETQYF. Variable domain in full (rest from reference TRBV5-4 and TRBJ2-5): ETGVTQSPTHLIKTRGQQVTLRCSSQSGHNTVSWYQQALGQGPQFIFQYYREEENGRGNFPPRFSGLQFPNYSSELNVNALELDDSALYLCASSLAGRARGETQYFGPGTRLLVL.

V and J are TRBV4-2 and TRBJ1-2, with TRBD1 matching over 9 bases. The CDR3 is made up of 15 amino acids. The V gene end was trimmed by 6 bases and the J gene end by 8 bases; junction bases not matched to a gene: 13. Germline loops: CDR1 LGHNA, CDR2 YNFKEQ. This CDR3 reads CASSTQGQGKEGYTF. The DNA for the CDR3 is TGTGCCAGCAGTACACAGGGACAGGGAAAGGAAGGCTACACCTTC.

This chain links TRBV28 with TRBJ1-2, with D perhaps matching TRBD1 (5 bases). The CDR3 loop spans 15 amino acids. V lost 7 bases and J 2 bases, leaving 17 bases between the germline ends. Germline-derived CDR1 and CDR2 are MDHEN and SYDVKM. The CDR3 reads CASTGGGARNYGYTF. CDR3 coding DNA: TGTGCCAGCACCGGAGGAGGGGCCAGAAACTATGGCTACACCTTC.

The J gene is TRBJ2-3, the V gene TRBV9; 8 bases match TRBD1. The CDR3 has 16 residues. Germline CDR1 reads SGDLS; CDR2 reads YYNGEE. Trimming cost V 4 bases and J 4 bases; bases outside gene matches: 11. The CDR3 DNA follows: TGTGCCAGCAGCTCGCAGGGGGCCCGTGTCCCAGATACGCAGTATTTT. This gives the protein CASSSQGARVPDTQYF.

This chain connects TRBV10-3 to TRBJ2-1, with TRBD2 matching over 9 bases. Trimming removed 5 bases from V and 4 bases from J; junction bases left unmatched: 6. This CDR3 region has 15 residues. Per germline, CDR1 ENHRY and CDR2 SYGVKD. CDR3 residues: CAISQTSGTYNEQFF. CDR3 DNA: TGTGCCATCAGTCAGACTAGCGGTACTTACAATGAGCAGTTCTTC.

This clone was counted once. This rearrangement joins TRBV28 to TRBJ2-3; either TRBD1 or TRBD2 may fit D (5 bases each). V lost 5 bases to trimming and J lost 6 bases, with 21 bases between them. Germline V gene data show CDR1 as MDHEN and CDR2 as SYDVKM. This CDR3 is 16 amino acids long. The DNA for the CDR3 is TGTGCCAGCAGTCCATACGGGGCGGGCGGTTTGGATACGCAGTATTTT. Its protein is CASSPYGAGGLDTQYF.